This T cell receptor (beta chain) was captured by sequencing in a study of control samples from healthy donors and cancer patients. The CDR3 runs 17 residues. Data came from immunoSEQ multiplex PCR; TCRdb stores just in-frame clones and leaves some out. In the table there are around 130,000 clones, about 88% of which are singletons. The origin of this receptor is a man in his fifties or sixties in good health. Sequenced input: blood. The chain is built from TRBV21-1 and TRBJ2-3; TRBD2 is the table's D call and was not checked against the DNA. TRBV21-1 is annotated as a pseudogene. The CDR3 nucleotides read TGTGCCAGCAGCCCCGGGACTAGCGGGAGAAGCACAGATACGCAGTATTTT. Its protein is CASSPGTSGRSTDTQYF.